A selection of T cell receptor beta chains follows, all from one sample in a study of beta chain features in type 1 diabetes. TCRdb's copy holds only in-frame clones and misses some; the assay was immunoSEQ multiplex PCR. The sample records approximately 470,000 clones, around 30% being singletons. Sequences were obtained from naive CD4+ T cells from blood. Receptor source: a man in his late teens or twenties in good health. Each CDR3 is given with its conserved first and last residue. A D gene is named only where the DNA matches it firmly. Some rows have no size entry. The others give once, few or many, or a class for an expanded clone.

cdr3_length	d_call	clone_size	v_call	j_call	cdr3_nt	cdr3_aa
18	TRBD2	.	TRBV15	TRBJ2-7	TGTGCCACCAGCAGAGAGCCGGGACTAGCGGGATTTCCCTACGAGCAGTACTTC	CATSREPGLAGFPYEQYF
17	TRBD2	few	TRBV9	TRBJ2-4	TGTGCCAGCAGCGCGAGGACTAGCGGGAGTATCGGGGACATTCAGTACTTC	CASSARTSGSIGDIQYF
14	.	few	TRBV30	TRBJ1-5	TGTGCCTGGAGTGTACCAGGTGCCAGGCAGCCCCAGCATTTT	CAWSVPGARQPQHF
12	.	few	TRBV10-3	TRBJ2-7	TGTGCCATCAGTCCAGAAACCTACGAGCAGTACTTC	CAISPETYEQYF
14	TRBD1	few	TRBV10-3	TRBJ1-1	TGTGCCATCAGTGATGACAGGGGGAACACTGAAGCTTTCTTT	CAISDDRGNTEAFF
15	.	.	TRBV7-9	TRBJ2-1	TGTGCCAGCAGCTCGTTGACGGACGACTCGGATGAGCAGTTCTTC	CASSSLTDDSDEQFF
17	TRBD2	.	TRBV15	TRBJ2-5	TGTGCCACCAGCAGAGATGGAGCGGGGGGGGCCCGAGAGACCCAGTACTTC	CATSRDGAGGARETQYF
12	.	.	TRBV29-1	TRBJ2-2	TGCAGCGTGGGGGTACCCACCGGGGAGCTGTTTTTT	CSVGVPTGELFF
14	TRBD2	.	TRBV7-9	TRBJ2-1	TGTGCCAGCAGCCGTAGTAGCGGGAGTAATGAGCAGTTCTTC	CASSRSSGSNEQFF
15	.	few	TRBV21-1	TRBJ2-3	TGTGCCAGCAGCAAAGGGGGCGCTAGCACAGATACGCAGTATTTT	CASSKGGASTDTQYF
13	.	.	TRBV30	TRBJ2-2	TGTGCCTGGAGAATCGGCTATACCGGGGAGCTGTTTTTT	CAWRIGYTGELFF
14	.	few	TRBV29-1	TRBJ1-1	TGCAGCGTTGTGGGTTCCGGGAGTCACACTGAAGCTTTCTTT	CSVVGSGSHTEAFF
12	TRBD1	.	TRBV7-9	TRBJ1-1	TGTGCCAGCAGTCAAAACCAGGGGGGAGCTTTCTTT	CASSQNQGGAFF
17	TRBD1	few	TRBV4-2	TRBJ1-2	TGTGCCAGCAGCCAAGATGCAGGGACAGGGGTTAACTATGGCTACACCTTC	CASSQDAGTGVNYGYTF
17	.	few	TRBV30	TRBJ2-7	TGTGCCTGGACCCGGAGGTCGACAGTGGCCCGATTGTACGAGCAGTACTTC	CAWTRRSTVARLYEQYF
16	.	.	TRBV27	TRBJ2-1	TGTGCCAGCAGTTACACGCGGAGAAGCTCCTACAATGAGCAGTTCTTC	CASSYTRRSSYNEQFF
17	TRBD2	.	TRBV28	TRBJ2-3	TGTGCCAGCAGCCGCGGGACTAGCGGGATTAGGGCAGATACGCAGTATTTT	CASSRGTSGIRADTQYF
12	.	few	TRBV30	TRBJ1-1	TGTGCCTGGAGTGTACGTATCACTGAAGCTTTCTTT	CAWSVRITEAFF
14	.	.	TRBV11-2	TRBJ1-1	TGTGCCAGCAGCAAAGGGGACATGAACACTGAAGCTTTCTTT	CASSKGDMNTEAFF
16	TRBD1	few	TRBV5-1	TRBJ1-1	TGCGCCAGCAGCACCCTGCGGGCAGGGGGCAACACTGAAGCTTTCTTT	CASSTLRAGGNTEAFF
14	.	.	TRBV6-5	TRBJ2-7	TGTGCCAGCAGTTACTCCCGGGGGCCCTACGAGCAGTACTTC	CASSYSRGPYEQYF
14	.	.	TRBV30	TRBJ2-3	TGTGCCTGGAGGGCCCACACCCTCCGAGATACGCAGTATTTT	CAWRAHTLRDTQYF
15	.	.	TRBV7-8	TRBJ2-1	TGTGCCAGCAGCTTAGCGGGAGAAGTCTACAATGAGCAGTTCTTC	CASSLAGEVYNEQFF
14	.	few	TRBV7-2	TRBJ1-2	TGTGCCAGCAGCGGACGAGGATGGGACTATGGCTACACCTTC	CASSGRGWDYGYTF
13	.	once	TRBV5-1	TRBJ1-4	TGCGCCAGCAGCGAGCCCGATCGAGAAAAACTGTTTTTT	CASSEPDREKLFF
16	TRBD2	.	TRBV10-3	TRBJ2-7	TGTGCCATCAGTGGGAGCAGGACTAGCGCCAACTACGAGCAGTACTTC	CAISGSRTSANYEQYF
11	.	.	TRBV28	TRBJ2-1	TGTGCCAGCAGGTCTTACAATGAGCAGTTCTTC	CASRSYNEQFF
13	.	.	TRBV28	TRBJ1-5	TGTGCCAGCAGGGGGGGAACCAATCAGCCCCAGCATTTT	CASRGGTNQPQHF